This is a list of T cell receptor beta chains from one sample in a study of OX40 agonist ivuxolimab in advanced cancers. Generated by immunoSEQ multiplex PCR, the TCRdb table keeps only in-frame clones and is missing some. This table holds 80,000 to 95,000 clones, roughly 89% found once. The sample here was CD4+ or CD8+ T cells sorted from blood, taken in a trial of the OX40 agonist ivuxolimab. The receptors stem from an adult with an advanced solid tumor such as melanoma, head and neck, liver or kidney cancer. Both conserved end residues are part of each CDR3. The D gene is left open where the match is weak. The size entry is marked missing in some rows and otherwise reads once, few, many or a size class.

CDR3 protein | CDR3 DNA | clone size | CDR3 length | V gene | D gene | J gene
CASSQDRDRARYTF | TGTGCCAGCAGCCAAGATCGGGACAGGGCGCGCTACACCTTC | - | 14 | TRBV5-8 | TRBD1 | TRBJ1-2
CASSLGTGKKETQYF | TGTGCCAGCAGCTTGGGTACAGGGAAGAAAGAGACCCAGTACTTC | - | 15 | TRBV5-6 | - | TRBJ2-5
CASSYDTSSYEQYF | TGTGCCAGCAGTTACGACACGAGCTCCTACGAGCAGTACTTC | - | 14 | TRBV6-5 | - | TRBJ2-7
CASTTSRTGLWQFF | TGTGCCAGCACCACGTCCCGTACAGGTTTATGGCAGTTCTTC | - | 14 | TRBV2 | - | TRBJ2-1
CASSSNAGETQYF | TGTGCCAGCAGCTCTAACGCAGGGGAGACCCAGTACTTC | - | 13 | TRBV7-2 | - | TRBJ2-5
CASRLGVAGEQYF | TGTGCCAGCAGGTTAGGTGTGGCGGGGGAGCAGTACTTC | few | 13 | TRBV27 | - | TRBJ2-7
CAISESGSGRFNEKLFF | TGTGCCATCAGTGAGTCGGGATCGGGACGTTTTAATGAAAAACTGTTTTTT | - | 17 | TRBV10-3 | - | TRBJ1-4
CASSSSGSAGHNEQFF | TGTGCCAGCAGTTCCTCGGGATCTGCTGGCCACAATGAGCAGTTCTTC | - | 16 | TRBV28 | - | TRBJ2-1
CSVRVGDMNYGYTF | TGCAGCGTCCGGGTTGGGGATATGAACTATGGCTACACCTTC | - | 14 | TRBV29-1 | - | TRBJ1-2
CASSNPGNQPQHF | TGTGCCAGCAGTAACCCAGGCAATCAGCCCCAGCATTTT | - | 13 | TRBV2 | - | TRBJ1-5
CATSRDRRNTEAFF | TGTGCCACCAGCAGAGACAGGAGGAACACTGAAGCTTTCTTT | - | 14 | TRBV15 | - | TRBJ1-1
CSANGGITYEQYF | TGCAGCGCCAACGGGGGGATTACCTACGAGCAGTACTTC | - | 13 | TRBV29-1 | TRBD2 | TRBJ2-7
CASSPRTGVREAFF | TGTGCCAGCAGCCCACGAACAGGAGTTAGGGAAGCTTTCTTT | - | 14 | TRBV4-2 | - | TRBJ1-1
CASSLGPYSYEQYF | TGTGCCAGCAGCTTGGGACCCTATTCCTACGAGCAGTACTTC | - | 14 | TRBV7-9 | - | TRBJ2-7
CASSKDPRDEETQYF | TGTGCCAGCAGCAAAGACCCTAGGGACGAAGAGACCCAGTACTTC | - | 15 | TRBV21-1 | - | TRBJ2-5
CASADRHNEQFF | TGTGCCAGCGCGGACAGACACAATGAGCAGTTCTTC | - | 12 | TRBV6-1 | - | TRBJ2-1
CASSTHAGYTF | TGTGCCAGCAGTACACACGCGGGCTACACCTTC | - | 11 | TRBV6-7 | - | TRBJ1-2
CASSRYNEQFF | TGTGCCAGCAGCCGATACAATGAGCAGTTCTTC | - | 11 | TRBV5-6 | - | TRBJ2-1
CASSSRNGGQYF | TGTGCCAGCAGCTCCCGAAATGGGGGGCAGTACTTC | - | 12 | TRBV11-3 | - | TRBJ2-7
CASSPRPGDSTYEQYF | TGTGCCAGCAGCCCCCGCCCAGGGGACTCTACCTACGAGCAGTACTTC | once | 16 | TRBV28 | - | TRBJ2-7
CAWSPYTEAFF | TGTGCCTGGAGTCCCTACACTGAAGCTTTCTTT | - | 11 | TRBV30 | - | TRBJ1-1
CASSKGWRDRDPYEQYF | TGTGCCAGCAGCAAAGGATGGAGAGACAGGGATCCCTACGAGCAGTACTTC | - | 17 | TRBV21-1 | - | TRBJ2-7
CASSYGQATRELFF | TGCGCCAGCAGCTATGGACAGGCCACCAGGGAGCTGTTTTTT | - | 14 | TRBV5-1 | TRBD1 | TRBJ2-2
CSVEERRSAGNTIYF | TGCAGCGTTGAAGAACGCAGGTCGGCTGGAAACACCATATATTTT | once | 15 | TRBV29-1 | - | TRBJ1-3
CASSLGEETQYF | TGTGCCAGCAGCTTGGGGGAAGAGACCCAGTACTTC | few | 12 | TRBV7-2 | - | TRBJ2-5
CASSLGVHNSGNTIYF | TGTGCCAGCAGCTTAGGGGTCCACAACTCTGGAAACACCATATATTTT | - | 16 | TRBV7-8 | - | TRBJ1-3
CASSSQFYGYTF | TGTGCCAGCAGCTCCCAATTCTATGGCTACACCTTC | - | 12 | TRBV5-4 | - | TRBJ1-2
CASSPSNYGYTF | TGTGCCAGCAGCCCGTCCAACTATGGCTACACCTTC | - | 12 | TRBV7-2 | - | TRBJ1-2
CASNLYGGTSTGELFF | TGTGCCAGCAACCTTTACGGGGGTACTAGCACCGGGGAGCTGTTTTTT | - | 16 | TRBV27 | - | TRBJ2-2
CACGRGNSPLHF | TGTGCCTGTGGGCGGGGGAATTCACCCCTCCACTTT | - | 12 | TRBV30 | - | TRBJ1-6
CASTNPASGANVLTF | TGTGCCAGCACCAATCCGGCCTCTGGGGCCAACGTCCTGACTTTC | - | 15 | TRBV5-4 | - | TRBJ2-6
CASSQSPRALEDTQYF | TGTGCCAGCAGCCAAAGCCCCCGAGCGTTAGAAGATACGCAGTATTTT | - | 16 | TRBV4-2 | - | TRBJ2-3
CASSLGPFQPTYEQYF | TGTGCCAGCAGTCTCGGGCCCTTTCAGCCCACCTACGAGCAGTACTTC | - | 16 | TRBV28 | - | TRBJ2-7
CASSLSRGTYEQYF | TGTGCCAGCAGCTTATCGAGGGGCACCTACGAGCAGTACTTC | - | 14 | TRBV11-1 | - | TRBJ2-7
CASRRPSGNTIYF | TGTGCCAGCCGACGGCCCTCTGGAAACACCATATATTTT | - | 13 | TRBV6-6 | - | TRBJ1-3
CASSPRAGGFTGELFF | TGTGCCAGCTCACCGAGAGCGGGGGGCTTCACCGGGGAGCTGTTTTTT | - | 16 | TRBV18 | TRBD2 | TRBJ2-2
CASSSRDTITEAFF | TGTGCCAGCAGTTCCCGGGACACAATCACTGAAGCTTTCTTT | - | 14 | TRBV11-2 | - | TRBJ1-1
CASRRIFGTGGNLYF | TGCGCCAGCAGGCGGATTTTCGGGACAGGGGGCAATCTGTACTTC | - | 15 | TRBV5-1 | TRBD1 | TRBJ2-7
CASIGPGGSEQYF | TGTGCCAGCATTGGACCGGGGGGTTCCGAGCAGTACTTC | - | 13 | TRBV6-6 | TRBD2 | TRBJ2-7
CTSSQEGRTPTYEQYF | TGCACCAGCAGCCAAGAGGGTCGGACACCAACTTACGAGCAGTACTTC | - | 16 | TRBV1 | - | TRBJ2-7